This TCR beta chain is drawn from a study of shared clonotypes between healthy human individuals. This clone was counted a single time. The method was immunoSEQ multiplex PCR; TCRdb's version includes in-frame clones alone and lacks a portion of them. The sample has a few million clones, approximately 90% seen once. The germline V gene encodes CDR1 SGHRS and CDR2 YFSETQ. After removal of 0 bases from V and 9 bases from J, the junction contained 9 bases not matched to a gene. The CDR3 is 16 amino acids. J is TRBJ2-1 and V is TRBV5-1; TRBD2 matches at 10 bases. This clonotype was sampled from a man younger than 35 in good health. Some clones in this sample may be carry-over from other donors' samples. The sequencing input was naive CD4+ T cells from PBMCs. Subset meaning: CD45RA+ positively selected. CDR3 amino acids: CASSLVLAGAGGEQFF. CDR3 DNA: TGCGCCAGCAGCTTGGTCCTAGCGGGAGCAGGGGGTGAGCAGTTCTTC.